This T cell receptor (beta chain) was sequenced during a study of shared T cell receptors in the human thymus. V lost 5 bases, J lost 3 bases, and 25 bases lay in between. This CDR3 is 18 amino acids long. Germline V lookup: CDR1 SGHVS, CDR2 FQNEAQ. Sequencing was performed with immunoSEQ multiplex PCR; in TCRdb, only in-frame clones are kept and a portion is missing. This sample carries 450,000 to 650,000 clones, about 80% of them seen once, and the ten largest clones take about 0.013%. The data were also submitted as part of a second study, on human thymus T cells. That paper adds: Donors consisted of healthy Finnish infants (having corrective surgery for congenital heart defects). Resections obtained during corrective heart surgery supplied the thymus tissue.

This chain links TRBV7-8 with TRBJ1-1; D possibly corresponds to TRBD1 (5 bases). The origin of this receptor is a boy under two years old with a congenital heart defect. The sequencing sample was made of thymocytes. As DNA, the CDR3 is TGTGCCAGCAGCCTAAAGGGGTTCCACCTCGTATCGGACACTGAAGCTTTCTTT. Amino acids: CASSLKGFHLVSDTEAFF.